The clone carrying this TCR beta chain has ten or more counts. Its antigen remains unknown. V dropped 6 bases and J dropped 0 bases, with 15 bases sitting between them. The CDR3 covers 16 residues. TCRdb reprocessed the 5' RACE reads with MiXCR, giving one entry per CDR3 protein. The table lists 55,000 to 75,000 distinct CDR3 sequences, around 5% of them singletons. These data belong to a study of neurological immune-mediated disorders. Findings and caveats of the study: On phylogenetic grouping, the repertoires of 18 of 34 multiple sclerosis patients fell within one related-CDR3 cluster, constituting a possible signature.

The source of this sequence is a human donor with multiple sclerosis. The donor label of this sample is uncertain. Material: PBMCs. The rearrangement joins TRBV12-3 or TRBV12-4 to TRBJ2-1, with D perhaps TRBD1 or TRBD2 (5 bases each). CDR3 nucleotide sequence: TGTGCCAGCAGACCTGGGGACCGACCCTCCTACAATGAGCAGTTCTTC. Protein product: CASRPGDRPSYNEQFF.